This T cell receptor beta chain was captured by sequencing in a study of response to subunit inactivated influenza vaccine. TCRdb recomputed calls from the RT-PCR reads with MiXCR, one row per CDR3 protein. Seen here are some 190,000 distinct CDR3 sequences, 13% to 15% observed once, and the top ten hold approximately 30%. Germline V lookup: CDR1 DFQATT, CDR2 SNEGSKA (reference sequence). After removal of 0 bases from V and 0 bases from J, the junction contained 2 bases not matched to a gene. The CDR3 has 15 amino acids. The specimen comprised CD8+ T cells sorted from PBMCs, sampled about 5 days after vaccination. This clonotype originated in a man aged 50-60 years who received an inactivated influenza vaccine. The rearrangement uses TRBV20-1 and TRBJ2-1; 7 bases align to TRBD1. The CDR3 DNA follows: TGCAGTGCTAGAGATCGACAGGGCTCCTACAATGAGCAGTTCTTC. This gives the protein CSARDRQGSYNEQFF.